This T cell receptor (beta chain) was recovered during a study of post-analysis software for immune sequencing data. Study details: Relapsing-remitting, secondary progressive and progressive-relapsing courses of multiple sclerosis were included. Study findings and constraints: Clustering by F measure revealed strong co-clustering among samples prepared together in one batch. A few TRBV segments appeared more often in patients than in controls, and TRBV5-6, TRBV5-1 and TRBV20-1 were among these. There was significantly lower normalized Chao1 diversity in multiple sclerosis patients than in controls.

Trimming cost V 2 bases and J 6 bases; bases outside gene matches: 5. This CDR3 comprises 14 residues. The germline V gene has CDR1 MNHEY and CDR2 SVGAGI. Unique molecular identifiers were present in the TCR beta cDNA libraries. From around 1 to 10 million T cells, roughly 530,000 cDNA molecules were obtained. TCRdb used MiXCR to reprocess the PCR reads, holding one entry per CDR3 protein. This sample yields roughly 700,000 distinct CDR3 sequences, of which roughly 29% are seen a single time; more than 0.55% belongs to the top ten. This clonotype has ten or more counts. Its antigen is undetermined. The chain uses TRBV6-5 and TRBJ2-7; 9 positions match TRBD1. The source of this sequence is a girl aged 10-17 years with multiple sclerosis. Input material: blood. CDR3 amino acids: CASSYGTGYSEQYF. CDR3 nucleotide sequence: TGTGCCAGCAGTTACGGGACAGGGTATTCCGAGCAGTACTTC.